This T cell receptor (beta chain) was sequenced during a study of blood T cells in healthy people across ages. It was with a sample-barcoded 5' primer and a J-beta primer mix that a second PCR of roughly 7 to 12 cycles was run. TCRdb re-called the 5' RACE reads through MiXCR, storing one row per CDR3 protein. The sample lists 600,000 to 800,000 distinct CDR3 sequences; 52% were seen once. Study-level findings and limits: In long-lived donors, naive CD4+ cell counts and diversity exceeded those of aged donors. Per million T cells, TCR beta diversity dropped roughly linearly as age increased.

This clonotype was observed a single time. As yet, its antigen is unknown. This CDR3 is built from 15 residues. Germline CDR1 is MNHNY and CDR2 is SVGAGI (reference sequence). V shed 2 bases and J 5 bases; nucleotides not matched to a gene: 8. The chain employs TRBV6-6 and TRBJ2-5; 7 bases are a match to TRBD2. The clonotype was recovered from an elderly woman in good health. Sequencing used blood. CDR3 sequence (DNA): TGTGCCAGCAGTTACGGGGCGGGAGTTCAGGAGACCCAGTACTTC. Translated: CASSYGAGVQETQYF.